One T cell receptor (beta chain) is described in this entry. The target antigen is unknown. Without the conserved terminal phenylalanine or tryptophan, this CDR3 likely stems from a read error. This entry is derived from a study of molecular identifiers for immune sequencing clone quantification. V shed 3 bases and J 1 base; nucleotides not matched to a gene: 6. Germline V lookup: CDR1 GTSNPN, CDR2 SVGIG (reference sequence). CDR3 length: 15 amino acids. Previously described methods and listed TCR primers were used for bulk TCR libraries. TCRdb reprocessed the PCR reads with MiXCR, giving one entry per CDR3 protein. This table has fewer than 350,000 distinct CDR3 sequences, 24% appearing once. General study points: Clonotypes surpassing 20 RNA copies contained over 98% of effector molecules, versus under 1% in naive cells. Among about a million naive cells, spiked Jurkat TCR RNA from a single cell was reportedly detectable.

This rearrangement joins TRBV30 to TRBJ2-7; TRBD1 aligns across 10 bases. The sample comprised naive CD8+ T cells from blood, with Jurkat cell RNA spiked in. Subset described: FACS-sorted CD8+CD4-CCR7+CD45RA+ naive T cells. The TCR originated in a human donor in good health. Some libraries in this study had Jurkat cell RNA spiked in. The CDR3 DNA sequence: TGTGCCTGGAGCGCTGACAGGGGGCCTTCCTACGAGCAGTACCTC. It encodes CAWSADRGPSYEQYL.